One sample yielded the 29 T cell receptor beta chains listed below, sequenced in a study of T cells after yellow fever vaccination. TCRdb used MiXCR to reprocess the 5' RACE reads, holding one entry per CDR3 protein. The repertoire holds 310,000 or so distinct CDR3 sequences, around 6.8% seen once, with roughly a sixth in the top ten. Here the sequenced sample was PBMCs, taken about 49 days after the first yellow fever vaccination. All receptors come from a man aged 18 to 35 who received the YFV17D yellow fever vaccine.

This clonotype was seen only a few times. This sequence joins TRBV20-1 and TRBJ1-1; perhaps TRBD1 as D (5 bases). The CDR3 spans 14 residues. CDR1 is DFQATT, CDR2 SNEGSKA, per germline (reference sequence). V was pared by 7 bases and J by 5 bases, with 20 bases between. The CDR3 is CSGRDGGQWTEAFF. The CDR3 DNA follows: TGCAGTGGCAGGGACGGCGGCCAATGGACTGAAGCTTTCTTT.

V gene TRBV16 combines with J gene TRBJ1-4; D remains ambiguous. The CDR3 is made up of 12 amino acids. The germline gives CDR1 KGHSY, CDR2 FQNENV. Trimming took 2 bases from V and 7 from J, leaving 5 bases between them. In DNA form, the CDR3 reads TGTGCCAGCAGCCAAAGCGGTGAAAAACTGTTTTTT. Translating gives CASSQSGEKLFF.

The V gene is TRBV20-1, the J gene TRBJ2-2; D possibly corresponds to TRBD2 (5 bases). This CDR3 spans 13 amino acids. The V end was cut by 6 bases, the J end by 6 bases, with 14 bases between. CDR1 is DFQATT, CDR2 SNEGSKA, per germline (reference sequence). This CDR3 is CSATSGYSGELFF. The CDR3, as DNA: TGCAGTGCCACCTCGGGGTATTCCGGGGAGCTGTTTTTT.

This clonotype has just a few counts. The V and J genes are TRBV18 and TRBJ2-1; tentative D call: TRBD2 (6 bases). Germline CDR1 reads KGHSH; CDR2 reads LQKENI. V was shortened by 2 bases and J by 7 bases, with 18 bases between the two germline ends. The CDR3 has 16 residues. The CDR3 is CASSPYISGGENEQFF. In DNA, the CDR3 is TGTGCCAGCTCACCATATATAAGCGGAGGGGAGAATGAGCAGTTCTTC.

This clonotype was recorded a few times. The chain carries TRBV5-4 and TRBJ2-2, with TRBD2 matching 10 bases. This CDR3 comprises 15 residues. Trimming at V came to 6 bases and at J to 4 bases, leaving 6 bases not matched to a gene. The V gene's germline CDR1 is SGHNT and CDR2 YYREEE (reference sequence). For the CDR3, the DNA is TGTGCCAGCACGGAGCGGGGGGGGACCACCGGGGAGCTGTTTTTT. This codes for CASTERGGTTGELFF.

In its sample, this clonotype was seen a few times. The chain recombines TRBV4-1 with TRBJ2-1; no firm D call. Germline lookup yields CDR1 MGHRA and CDR2 YSYEKL. The CDR3 contains 16 residues. V lost 2 bases and J 7 bases, leaving 18 bases between the germline ends. The DNA of the CDR3 is TGCGCCAGCAGCCAACCCCTAAGGACGGGTCAAAATGAGCAGTTCTTC. Protein sequence: CASSQPLRTGQNEQFF.

V and J are TRBV4-3 and TRBJ1-1; D remains ambiguous. The CDR3 spans 15 residues. Trimming stripped 1 base from V and 2 bases from J, with 11 bases between. Germline CDR1 and CDR2: LGHNA and YSLEER. In DNA, the CDR3 is TGCGCCAGCAGCCAAGGCCGGCGGGAAAACACTGAAGCTTTCTTT. This translates into CASSQGRRENTEAFF.

The chain recombines TRBV5-1 with TRBJ2-1, with D unclear. The length of the CDR3 is 14 residues. Trimming cost V 6 bases and J 1 base, with 11 bases left between them. Per germline, CDR1 SGHRS and CDR2 YFSETQ. CDR3: CASTASGSYNEQFF. The CDR3 DNA is TGCGCCAGCACCGCGTCTGGGTCCTACAATGAGCAGTTCTTC.

This clonotype was counted between two and nine times. The rearrangement joins TRBV30 to TRBJ2-7, with 7 bases fitting TRBD2. The CDR3 runs 17 residues. Losses at the gene ends were 0 bases for V and 3 bases for J; bases not matched to a gene: 14. Looked up from germline, CDR1 is GTSNPN and CDR2 is SVGIG (reference sequence). This chain's CDR3 is CAWSVRVRASGGYEQYF. The CDR3, as DNA: TGTGCCTGGAGTGTACGGGTCAGGGCTTCGGGGGGCTACGAGCAGTACTTC. Using reference TRBV30 and TRBJ2-7 for the parts outside the CDR3, the full variable domain is SQTIHQWPATLVQPVGSPLSLECTVEGTSNPNLYWYRQAAGRGLQLLFYSVGIGQISSEVPQNLSASRPQDRQFILSSKKLLLSDSGFYLCAWSVRVRASGGYEQYFGPGTRLTVT.

This clonotype was detected ten times or more. The chain couples TRBV4-1 to TRBJ2-5; D is uncertain. The CDR3 covers 15 residues. From germline, CDR1 is MGHRA and CDR2 YSYEKL. The V end was cut by 0 bases, the J end by 2 bases, with 10 bases between. The CDR3 coding sequence is TGCGCCAGCAGCCAAGATCCCCTGATACAAGAGACCCAGTACTTC. Residues: CASSQDPLIQETQYF.

This clonotype occurred many times. J is TRBJ2-1 and V is TRBV12-3 or TRBV12-4; D gene uncertain. The CDR3 is 15 residues long. Between the trimmed V and J ends, which lost 7 bases and 2 bases, there was a span of 15 bases. CDR3 residues: CASTHDLSAYNEQFF. In DNA form, the CDR3 reads TGTGCCAGCACTCATGATCTTTCTGCCTACAATGAGCAGTTCTTC.

This clonotype has more than one count but fewer than ten. The genes are TRBV28 and TRBJ2-7; 11 positions agree with TRBD1. V was pared by 5 bases and J by 7 bases, with 7 bases of the junction left unmatched. Germline V CDR1 and CDR2: MDHEN, SYDVKM. The CDR3 contains 14 residues. The CDR3 sequence: CASSTGQGVGEQYV. The CDR3 region has the DNA TGTGCCAGCAGTACGGGACAGGGGGTGGGTGAGCAGTACGTC.

CDR3 DNA sequence: TGCAGTGCTCAACAGGGTTCTAACACTGAAGCTTTCTTT. Residues: CSAQQGSNTEAFF. This chain connects TRBV20-1 to TRBJ1-1; possible D gene TRBD1, 6 bases. Trimming cost V 5 bases and J 2 bases, with 12 bases left between them. CDR3 length equals 13 residues. Germline assignment: CDR1 DFQATT and CDR2 SNEGSKA (reference sequence).

Ten or more counts support this clonotype. The rearrangement uses TRBV12-3 or TRBV12-4 and TRBJ2-7, with 7 bases aligning to TRBD1. CDR3 length: 14 residues. V gave up 2 bases and J gave up 3 bases; unmatched junction bases: 4. CDR3: CASSLYRGNYEQYF. The CDR3 region has the DNA TGTGCCAGCAGTTTATACAGGGGTAACTACGAGCAGTACTTC.

The chain links TRBV12-3 or TRBV12-4 to TRBJ1-2, with 8 bases aligning to TRBD1. V lost 4 bases to trimming and J lost 3 bases; unmatched junction nucleotides: 7. CDR3 length: 15 residues. CDR3 loop: CASSSSGGIDYGYTF. The CDR3 coding sequence is TGTGCCAGCAGTTCATCAGGGGGCATCGACTATGGCTACACCTTC.

This clonotype was observed a handful of times. The chain couples TRBV20-1 to TRBJ2-4; D perhaps matches TRBD2 (6 bases). The length of the CDR3 is 15 residues. Trimming removed 0 bases at V and 3 bases at J, with 12 bases between. Germline CDR1 is DFQATT and CDR2 is SNEGSKA (reference sequence). This CDR3 is CSAREGLRFKNIQYF. The CDR3 bases are TGCAGTGCTAGAGAGGGACTGCGTTTCAAAAACATTCAGTACTTC.

Only a few counts were recorded for this clonotype. The CDR3 DNA sequence: TGTGCCAGCAGTGAACTAGCGGGGACCACAGATACGCAGTATTTT. It translates to CASSELAGTTDTQYF. The chain carries TRBV6-4 and TRBJ2-3, with TRBD2 matching over 10 bases. Trimming at V came to 3 bases and at J to 2 bases, leaving 2 bases not matched to a gene. Germline V gene sequence: CDR1 MRHNA, CDR2 SNTAGT. The length of the CDR3 is 15 residues.

This clonotype has ten or more counts. The J gene is TRBJ2-1, the V gene TRBV4-2; 10 bases agree with TRBD1. The CDR3 runs 15 residues. The ends lost 2 bases at V and 8 bases at J; junction bases unmatched: 6. Germline CDR1 and CDR2: LGHNA and YNFKEQ. The chain's CDR3 is CASSQRGQGLDEQFF. For the CDR3, the DNA is TGTGCCAGCAGCCAAAGGGGACAGGGGCTCGATGAGCAGTTCTTC.

Only a few counts were recorded for this clonotype. The chain employs TRBV20-1 and TRBJ1-6; no clear D gene. Germline lookup yields CDR1 DFQATT and CDR2 SNEGSKA (reference sequence). V was pared by 3 bases and J by 0 bases, with 9 bases between. CDR3 size: 15 residues. CDR3 sequence (DNA): TGCAGTGCTAGTATGAGAGGCTCCTATAATTCACCCCTCCACTTT. Translated: CSASMRGSYNSPLHF.

This chain's CDR3 is CASSLTGYYGYTF. CDR3 coding DNA: TGTGCCAGCAGTCTTACAGGGTACTATGGCTACACCTTC. This chain links TRBV27 with TRBJ1-2, with D possibly being TRBD1 (6 bases). The germline CDR1 and CDR2 sequences are MNHEY and SMNVEV (reference sequence). V was cut by 5 bases and J by 3 bases, with 10 bases left in between. The CDR3 is 13 amino acids.

The chain has TRBV7-9 and TRBJ1-4; D unresolved. The germline gives CDR1 SEHNR, CDR2 FQNEAQ (reference sequence). The CDR3 contains 15 residues. Deletions cut 5 bases from V and 8 bases from J, with 18 bases between. CDR3 residues: CASSPLLGRREKLFF. In DNA form, the CDR3 reads TGTGCCAGCAGCCCTCTGCTCGGGCGAAGGGAAAAACTGTTTTTT.

In this sample, this clonotype turned up many times. V gene TRBV12-3 or TRBV12-4 combines with J gene TRBJ2-3, with 7 bases that match TRBD2. This CDR3 has 12 residues. V lost 8 bases, J lost 6 bases, and 5 bases stayed unmatched. The CDR3 sequence: CASGGVGDTQYF. The DNA for the CDR3 is TGTGCCAGCGGGGGGGTCGGCGATACGCAGTATTTT.

This clonotype was found a few times. The J gene is TRBJ1-4, the V gene TRBV6-5, with D unclear. Germline-derived CDR1 and CDR2 are MNHEY and SVGAGI. This CDR3 is 14 amino acids long. V was shortened by 0 bases and J by 5 bases, with 7 bases between the two germline ends. The CDR3 spells CASSYSTGNEKLFF. The CDR3 coding sequence is TGTGCCAGCAGTTACTCGACCGGGAATGAAAAACTGTTTTTT.

The V gene is TRBV29-1, the J gene TRBJ1-1; no firm D call. V gave up 6 bases and J gave up 1 base, with 15 bases separating them. The CDR3 extends over 14 amino acids. CDR1 is SQVTM, CDR2 ANQGSEA, per germline. The CDR3 reads CSVRTLPWNTEAFF. The CDR3, as DNA: TGCAGCGTGAGGACCCTGCCCTGGAACACTGAAGCTTTCTTT.

This clonotype was detected ten times or more. The rearrangement uses TRBV6-2 or TRBV6-3 and TRBJ2-7; 7 nucleotides line up with TRBD1. Germline-derived CDR1 and CDR2 are MNHEY and SVGEGT. CDR3 length equals 15 residues. The ends lost 0 bases at V and 1 base at J; junction bases unmatched: 3. The CDR3 bases are TGTGCCAGCAGTTACTCGATACAGGGGTCCTACGAGCAGTACGTC. As protein: CASSYSIQGSYEQYV.

This clonotype was counted a few times. The chain uses TRBV7-9 and TRBJ2-3; TRBD2 might be the D (6 bases). Germline-derived CDR1 and CDR2 are SEHNR and FQNEAQ (reference sequence). The CDR3 consists of 13 residues. V was shortened by 8 bases and J by 4 bases, with 13 bases between the two germline ends. The CDR3, as DNA: TGTGCCAGCCTGAGACTAGTCTCAGATACGCAGTATTTT. Its translation is CASLRLVSDTQYF.

This clonotype was detected a few times. The V and J genes are TRBV6-2 or TRBV6-3 and TRBJ2-6; 9 positions agree with TRBD1. Looked up from germline, CDR1 is MNHEY and CDR2 is SVGEGT. The CDR3 loop spans 17 amino acids. The ends lost 5 bases at V and 4 bases at J; junction bases unmatched: 9. The CDR3 sequence: CASSPGQGLSGANVLTF. CDR3 nucleotides: TGTGCCAGCAGTCCGGGACAGGGCTTATCAGGGGCCAACGTCCTGACTTTC.

This clonotype was recorded many times. The DNA is left out, because the CDR3 cannot be placed on it with certainty; the CDR3 is given as TCRdb lists it. This chain links TRBV7-5 with TRBJ1-1; TRBD1 is taken as the D call from the table, unchecked against the DNA. TRBV7-5 is given as a pseudogene. Ends included, the CDR3 has 18 residues. The CDR3: CISVPEASRTGLDTEAFF.

This clonotype was seen more than once but under ten times. The rearrangement uses TRBV5-4 and TRBJ2-3; D is unclear. Germline V lookup: CDR1 SGHNT, CDR2 YYREEE (reference sequence). V was pared by 4 bases and J by 10 bases, with 13 bases between. This CDR3 contains 12 residues. The CDR3 sequence is CASSPWVRAQYF. The CDR3 bases are TGTGCCAGCAGCCCTTGGGTTAGGGCGCAGTATTTT.